This T cell receptor (beta chain) comes out of a study of breast tumors, draining lymph nodes, adjacent tissues. Overall study findings and caveats: Compared with basal-like, luminal-like tumors shared significantly more repertoire with nontumor tissue.

TCRdb re-called the multiplex PCR reads through MiXCR, storing one row per CDR3 protein. The sample includes 290,000 or so distinct CDR3 sequences, 30% of them seen just once. Breast cancer patients provided tissue from their axillary draining lymph nodes. This clonotype was observed many times. What it recognizes is unknown. The germline V gene encodes CDR1 SGHNT and CDR2 YENEEA. The V and J ends lost 0 bases and 5 bases respectively, with 11 bases between them. The CDR3 spans 14 residues. Sequencing used axillary lymph node tissue. The receptor was derived from a female donor with breast cancer. Some clones in this sample may be carry-over from other donors' samples. The gene calls are TRBV11-3 and TRBJ2-7, with D possibly TRBD1 on 6 matching bases. The CDR3 DNA sequence: TGTGCCAGCAGCTTAGAAGGGGGTGGAAACGAGCAGTACTTC. Its translation is CASSLEGGGNEQYF.